This T cell receptor beta chain stems from a study of early T cells in non-severe SARS-CoV-2 infection. About the research overall: Bulk RNA taken from unsorted whole blood was sequenced, leaving chains unpaired.

Looked up from germline, CDR1 is DFQATT and CDR2 is SNEGSKA (reference sequence). This CDR3 contains 15 residues. V dropped 5 bases and J dropped 2; count of bases not matched to a gene: 7. TCRdb processed the 5' RACE reads anew with MiXCR; each CDR3 protein has one entry. The table shows around 100,000 distinct CDR3 sequences, with over 15% occurring only once. The TCR sequence derives from an adult who was a healthcare worker with PCR-confirmed SARS-CoV-2 infection or an uninfected control (not recorded which). Sequenced sample: whole blood. The chain joins TRBV20-1 to TRBJ2-5; 11 bases are shared with TRBD2. The CDR3 reads CSAARLAGRQETQYF. The CDR3 DNA sequence: TGCAGTGCTGCCAGACTAGCGGGACGGCAAGAGACCCAGTACTTC.